Listed here are 10 T cell receptor beta chains from one sample, sequenced in a study of T cells after posttransplantation cyclophosphamide. Produced via immunoSEQ multiplex PCR; TCRdb's table is partial and in-frame only. Observed in the sample are 20,000 to 25,000 clones, none of them singletons. Specimen: PBMCs. The source of these receptors is a woman aged 55 to 70 in good health, CMV-negative, and a related stem cell transplant donor.

At least ten counts were recorded for this clone. The chain uses TRBV6-5 and TRBJ2-3, with D possibly being TRBD2 (6 bases). The germline CDR1 and CDR2 sequences are MNHEY and SVGAGI. The CDR3 covers 14 residues. Trimming cost V 6 bases and J 6 bases, with 16 bases left between them. Written as DNA, the CDR3 is TGTGCCAGCAGAAGACCTGGGACTCTCGATACGCAGTATTTT. Residues: CASRRPGTLDTQYF.

The chain employs TRBV4-2 and TRBJ1-2; D is perhaps TRBD1 (6 bases). The V gene lost 8 bases and the J gene lost 5 bases, with 24 bases spanning the gap. The germline V gene encodes CDR1 LGHNA and CDR2 YNFKEQ. This CDR3 contains 16 residues. This CDR3 is CASRAVGGDSAYGYTF. CDR3 DNA: TGTGCCAGCCGAGCCGTAGGGGGAGATTCCGCTTATGGCTACACCTTC.

In this sample, this clone turned up many times. The genes are TRBV28 and TRBJ2-6, with no clear D. Per the germline V gene, CDR1 is MDHEN and CDR2 is SYDVKM. Trimming cost V 6 bases and J 0 bases, with 9 bases left between them. The CDR3 totals 15 residues. The CDR3, as DNA: TGTGCCAGCAGACCTAGTAGCTCTGGGGCCAACGTCCTGACTTTC. It codes for CASRPSSSGANVLTF.

This clone was seen at least ten times. The chain uses TRBV30 and TRBJ1-5; D possibly corresponds to TRBD1 (5 bases). Between the trimmed V and J ends, which lost 2 bases and 4 bases, there was a span of 9 bases. Germline V CDR1 and CDR2: GTSNPN, SVGIG (reference sequence). This CDR3 has 13 amino acids. CDR3 region: CAWSWQGNQPQHF. The CDR3 DNA is TGTGCCTGGAGTTGGCAGGGAAATCAGCCCCAGCATTTT. The whole variable domain, remainder taken from reference TRBV30 and TRBJ1-5, is SQTIHQWPATLVQPVGSPLSLECTVEGTSNPNLYWYRQAAGRGLQLLFYSVGIGQISSEVPQNLSASRPQDRQFILSSKKLLLSDSGFYLCAWSWQGNQPQHFGDGTRLSIL.

This clone was counted ten times or more. The CDR3, as DNA: TGTGCCAGCAATACAGAGCCCCAGTTCTTC. Protein: CASNTEPQFF. The chain employs TRBV6-5 and TRBJ2-1; D remains ambiguous. Trimming pared 7 bases from V and 13 bases from J, leaving 11 bases between. The CDR3 length is 10 residues. Germline loops: CDR1 MNHEY, CDR2 SVGAGI.

This clone was counted ten times or more. J is TRBJ1-1 and V is TRBV11-1; unclear D gene. V lost 2 bases to trimming and J lost 2 bases, with 6 bases between them. The CDR3 runs 13 residues. Germline values: CDR1 SGHAT, CDR2 FQDESV (reference sequence). CDR3 in DNA: TGTGCCAGCAGCTTAACAGAAAACACTGAAGCTTTCTTT. It yields the protein CASSLTENTEAFF.

The V and J genes are TRBV4-2 and TRBJ2-5, with a possible D match to TRBD1 (5 bases). Trimming pared 0 bases from V and 5 bases from J, leaving 10 bases between. CDR3 length: 14 amino acids. Looked up from germline, CDR1 is LGHNA and CDR2 is YNFKEQ. CDR3 coding DNA: TGTGCCAGCAGCCAAGATAGGGGCCGGGAGACCCAGTACTTC. Protein product: CASSQDRGRETQYF.

This clone was seen many times. The CDR3 spells CASSKMPGQGAVGANVLTF. The DNA of the CDR3 is TGTGCCAGCAGTAAAATGCCGGGACAGGGGGCGGTAGGGGCCAACGTCCTGACTTTC. V usage is TRBV28 and J usage is TRBJ2-6; 12 nucleotides agree with TRBD1. CDR3 length: 19 amino acids. Germline assignment: CDR1 MDHEN and CDR2 SYDVKM. V dropped 5 bases and J dropped 4; count of bases not matched to a gene: 12.

In its sample, this clone was seen many times. The chain has TRBV6-5 and TRBJ2-7, with a possible D match to TRBD1 (5 bases). V lost 2 bases and J 4 bases, leaving 12 bases between the germline ends. Germline lookup yields CDR1 MNHEY and CDR2 SVGAGI. This CDR3 is built from 14 residues. CDR3 in amino acids: CASSYRGAGYEQYF. The CDR3 DNA follows: TGTGCCAGCAGTTACAGGGGCGCCGGATACGAGCAGTACTTC.

A few counts support this clone. The rearrangement uses TRBV5-5 and TRBJ2-7, with TRBD1 matching over 7 bases. Trimming removed 4 bases from V and 2 bases from J; junction bases left unmatched: 9. Germline CDR1 SGHKS, CDR2 YYEKEE (reference sequence). The CDR3 runs to 15 residues. CDR3 protein: CASSQAGTETYEQYF. In nucleotides, the CDR3 is TGTGCCAGCAGCCAGGCCGGGACAGAAACCTACGAGCAGTACTTC.